This TCR beta chain comes out of a study of Graves' ophthalmopathy and Graves' hyperthyroidism. Study findings and constraints: Blood samples also showed most expanded thyroid clonotypes exceeding 0.001 frequency.

This clonotype was seen ten or more times. No antigen is known for it. This CDR3 region has 12 residues. Germline CDR1 is WSHSY and CDR2 is SAAADI. The V and J ends lost 5 bases and 0 bases respectively, with 4 bases between them. CDR3 regions of TCR beta were amplified from RNA transcripts. HTBI primers served in a first-round RT-PCR, which a second-round multiplex PCR followed. TCRdb called the multiplex PCR reads again in MiXCR, with one record for every CDR3 protein. The sample includes some 390,000 distinct CDR3 sequences, approximately 20% of them seen just once. The source is a woman younger than 30 with Graves' ophthalmopathy. The V and J genes are TRBV10-2 and TRBJ1-1; D call uncertain. The specimen was peripheral blood. The CDR3: CASSWLNTEAFF. The CDR3 DNA reads TGCGCCAGCAGTTGGTTGAACACTGAAGCTTTCTTT.